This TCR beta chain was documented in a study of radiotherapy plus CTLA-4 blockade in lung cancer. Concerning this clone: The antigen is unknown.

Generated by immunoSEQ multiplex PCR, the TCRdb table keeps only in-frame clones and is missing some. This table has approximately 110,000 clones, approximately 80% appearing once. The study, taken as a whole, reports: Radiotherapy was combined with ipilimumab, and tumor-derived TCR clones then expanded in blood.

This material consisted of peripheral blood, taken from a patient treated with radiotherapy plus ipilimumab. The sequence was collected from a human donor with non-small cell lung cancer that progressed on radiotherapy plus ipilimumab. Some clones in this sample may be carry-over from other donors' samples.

The CDR3 here is CASKGGGRSNQPQHF. For the CDR3, the DNA is TGTGCCAGTAAGGGGGGAGGTAGAAGCAATCAGCCCCAGCATTTT. The chain links TRBV19 to TRBJ1-5, with a tentative D call TRBD1 (6 bases). The germline CDR1 and CDR2 sequences are LNHDA and SQIVND (reference sequence). The CDR3 covers 15 residues. The V end was cut by 7 bases, the J end by 1 base, with 14 bases between. The full variable domain, in which reference TRBV19 and TRBJ1-5 provide the parts outside the CDR3, is DGGITQSPKYLFRKEGQNVTLSCEQNLNHDAMYWYRQDPGQGLRLIYYSQIVNDFQKGDIAEGYSVSREKKESFPLTVTSAQKNPTAFYLCASKGGGRSNQPQHFGDGTRLSIL.